This T cell receptor (beta chain) stems from a study of patients and donors after allogeneic stem cell transplantation. The CDR3 has 14 residues. V lost 4 bases and J lost 7, with 14 bases in between. Looked up from germline, CDR1 is SGHRS and CDR2 is YFSETQ. TCRdb itself ran the RT-PCR reads through MiXCR, one entry per CDR3 protein. The data hold fewer than 30,000 distinct CDR3 sequences, with approximately 39% observed a single time. This clonotype was obtained from a human donor who was either an allogeneic HSCT recipient or a stem cell or donor lymphocyte infusion donor (not recorded which). It is not recorded whose cells these are; they may come from a transplant donor. This chain links TRBV5-1 with TRBJ1-4; tentatively, D is TRBD1 (5 bases). The material sequenced was blood, either unsorted or a sorted T cell fraction (not recorded which). The CDR3: CASSRTGRGEKLFF. The CDR3, as DNA: TGCGCCAGCAGCCGGACCGGGAGGGGTGAAAAACTGTTTTTT.